The rows below give T cell receptor beta chains drawn from one sample of a study of post-analysis software for immune sequencing data. MiXCR, run by TCRdb on the PCR reads, gives a single entry per CDR3 protein. This repertoire shows fewer than 850,000 distinct CDR3 sequences, 35% to 55% found once; its top ten account for approximately 4.4%. Sequencing input: blood. The source of these receptors is a girl aged 5 to 17 with multiple sclerosis. Both conserved end residues are part of each CDR3. The order of the fields is J gene, clone size, V gene, D gene, CDR3 length, CDR3 protein, CDR3 DNA. The D gene is left open where the match is weak. Not all rows give a size; the values are once, few, many and, for expanded clones, a class.

TRBJ1-1 | few | TRBV6-4 | . | 13 | CASSANVNTEAFF | TGTGCCAGCAGTGCCAATGTGAACACTGAAGCTTTCTTT
TRBJ2-7 | . | TRBV28 | TRBD2 | 18 | CASSATRGTSATPYEQYF | TGTGCCAGCAGTGCCACACGCGGGACTAGCGCGACGCCCTACGAGCAGTACTTC
TRBJ2-7 | . | TRBV29-1 | TRBD1 | 14 | CSVARQGANYEQYF | TGCAGCGTTGCTCGGCAGGGGGCCAACTACGAGCAGTACTTC
TRBJ2-7 | . | TRBV20-1 | TRBD2 | 17 | CSARDPLIGGSLYEQYF | TGCAGTGCTAGAGATCCTCTCATTGGCGGGAGTCTATACGAGCAGTACTTC
TRBJ2-7 | . | TRBV5-1 | . | 15 | CASSFGAVSSYEQYF | TGCGCCAGCAGCTTTGGAGCGGTTAGCTCCTACGAGCAGTACTTC
TRBJ2-3 | . | TRBV10-3 | . | 19 | CAISESILSGTSGPDTQYF | TGTGCCATCAGTGAGTCGATTTTATCCGGGACAAGTGGTCCAGATACGCAGTATTTT
TRBJ2-1 | . | TRBV10-3 | TRBD2 | 15 | CAISWTSGSLNEQFF | TGTGCCATCAGCTGGACTAGCGGGAGCCTCAATGAGCAGTTCTTC
TRBJ1-2 | few | TRBV9 | . | 14 | CASSVESSGYGYTF | TGTGCCAGCAGCGTAGAGTCAAGTGGGTATGGCTACACCTTC
TRBJ2-5 | . | TRBV6-5 | . | 15 | CASSPRAQGGETQYF | TGTGCCAGCAGCCCACGGGCACAGGGTGGGGAGACCCAGTACTTC
TRBJ2-4 | few | TRBV2 | . | 13 | CASSKGTYDIQYF | TGTGCCAGCAGTAAGGGGACATACGACATTCAGTACTTC
TRBJ2-7 | few | TRBV5-1 | . | 14 | CASSLEGGVDEQYF | TGCGCCAGCAGCTTGGAAGGGGGGGTCGACGAGCAGTACTTC
TRBJ1-4 | . | TRBV5-5 | . | 15 | CASSLNWAAREKLFF | TGTGCCAGCAGCTTGAATTGGGCGGCAAGAGAAAAACTGTTTTTT
TRBJ1-1 | . | TRBV27 | . | 12 | CASSPWRGEAFF | TGTGCCAGCAGTCCATGGAGAGGTGAAGCTTTCTTT
TRBJ2-1 | few | TRBV12-3/TRBV12-4 | TRBD2 | 15 | CASTPPSGHYNEQFF | TGTGCCAGCACCCCTCCTAGCGGGCACTACAATGAGCAGTTCTTC
TRBJ2-1 | . | TRBV11-2 | . | 15 | CASSLDRVASDEQFF | TGTGCCAGCAGCTTAGATAGGGTCGCCTCGGATGAGCAGTTCTTC
TRBJ1-1 | . | TRBV7-9 | . | 16 | CASSLGQGGMNTEAFF | TGTGCCAGCAGCTTAGGCCAAGGGGGAATGAACACTGAAGCTTTCTTT
TRBJ2-5 | few | TRBV20-1 | TRBD2 | 15 | CSAPRWSGSVETQYF | TGCAGTGCTCCTAGGTGGAGCGGGAGCGTGGAGACCCAGTACTTC
TRBJ2-3 | . | TRBV29-1 | . | 15 | CSVGPPAGSTDTQYF | TGCAGCGTTGGTCCCCCGGCGGGCAGCACAGATACGCAGTATTTT
TRBJ2-5 | few | TRBV6-6 | . | 15 | CASSYPQGIQETQYF | TGTGCCAGCAGTTACCCTCAGGGTATACAAGAGACCCAGTACTTC
TRBJ1-2 | . | TRBV5-1 | TRBD1 | 15 | CASSSRGQRTYAYTF | TGCGCCAGCAGCTCTCGGGGACAGCGAACCTATGCCTACACCTTC
TRBJ2-3 | . | TRBV20-1 | . | 14 | CSANRRFSTDTQYF | TGCAGTGCGAATCGCCGGTTTAGCACAGATACGCAGTATTTT
TRBJ2-7 | few | TRBV28 | . | 13 | CASSPPSRGEQYF | TGTGCCAGCAGTCCCCCCTCCAGGGGCGAGCAGTACTTC
TRBJ2-5 | . | TRBV6-1 | . | 13 | CASNLAEKGTQYF | TGTGCCAGCAACTTAGCGGAGAAGGGGACCCAGTACTTC
TRBJ2-1 | . | TRBV5-6 | . | 12 | CASSSGVDEQFF | TGTGCCAGCAGCTCTGGGGTGGATGAGCAGTTCTTC
TRBJ2-3 | few | TRBV11-2 | . | 13 | CASSLDRQLTQYF | TGTGCCAGCAGCTTAGATCGCCAGCTTACGCAGTATTTT
TRBJ2-7 | . | TRBV20-1 | . | 13 | CSANGGRTDEQYF | TGCAGTGCTAACGGGGGGCGCACCGACGAGCAGTACTTC
TRBJ2-1 | few | TRBV20-1 | . | 14 | CSARDRTRDNEQFF | TGCAGTGCTAGAGATCGTACTAGGGACAATGAGCAGTTCTTC
TRBJ1-1 | few | TRBV7-2 | . | 13 | CASSPIERTEAFF | TGTGCCAGCAGCCCTATAGAGAGGACTGAAGCTTTCTTT
TRBJ2-7 | . | TRBV10-3 | TRBD2 | 18 | CAISELGKTSGLHYEQYF | TGTGCCATCAGTGAGCTCGGTAAGACTAGCGGATTACACTACGAGCAGTACTTC